The 3 T cell receptor beta chains given below trace back to one sample, sequenced in a study of blood T cell repertoires in COVID-19. Profiled with immunoSEQ multiplex PCR; TCRdb holds only in-frame clones, not every one. The table includes some 130,000 clones, roughly nine tenths detected once. Sequencing used peripheral blood. The receptors stem from a man aged 45-60 years with active COVID-19.

The genes are TRBV7-3 and TRBJ2-2, with D uncertain. Trimming took 2 bases from V and 6 from J, leaving 7 bases between them. The CDR3 loop spans 13 amino acids. Per the germline V gene, CDR1 is SGHTA and CDR2 is FQGTGA. CDR3 region: CASSLVRAGELFF. In DNA, the CDR3 is TGTGCCAGCAGCTTAGTTCGGGCCGGGGAGCTGTTTTTT.

The chain has TRBV11-3 and TRBJ2-3; 11 positions match TRBD2. The germline V gene encodes CDR1 SGHNT and CDR2 YENEEA. V lost 5 bases to trimming and J lost 4 bases; unmatched junction nucleotides: 5. The CDR3 contains 15 residues. CDR3 amino acids: CASSTLAGGADTQYF. In DNA form, the CDR3 reads TGTGCCAGCAGCACCCTAGCGGGAGGCGCAGATACGCAGTATTTT.

The rearrangement links TRBV7-8 to TRBJ1-3; D remains unclear. This CDR3 is 15 amino acids long. V gave up 4 bases and J gave up 4 bases, with 14 bases separating them. Germline V gives CDR1 SGHVS, CDR2 FQNEAQ. CDR3 coding DNA: TGTGCCAGCAGCTCCCTCGGGGTTTCAGGAAACACCATATATTTT. It is translated as CASSSLGVSGNTIYF.